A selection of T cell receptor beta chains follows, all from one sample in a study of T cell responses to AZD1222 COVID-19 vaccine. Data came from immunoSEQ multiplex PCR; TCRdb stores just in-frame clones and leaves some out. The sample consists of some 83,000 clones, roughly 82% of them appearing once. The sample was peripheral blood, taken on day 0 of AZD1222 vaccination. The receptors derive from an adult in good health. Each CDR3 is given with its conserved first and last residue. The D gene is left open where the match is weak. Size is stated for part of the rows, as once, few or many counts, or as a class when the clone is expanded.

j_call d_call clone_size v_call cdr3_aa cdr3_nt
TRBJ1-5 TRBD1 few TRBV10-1 CASRGQSSNQPQHF TGCGCCAGCCGGGGACAGTCTAGCAATCAGCCCCAGCATTTT
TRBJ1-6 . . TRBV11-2 CASSLLGGSGSPLHF TGTGCCAGCAGCCTCCTGGGTGGATCTGGTTCACCCCTCCACTTT
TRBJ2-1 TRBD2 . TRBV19 CASSTSSGSFNEQFF TGTGCCAGTAGTACGTCTAGCGGGAGTTTCAATGAGCAGTTCTTC
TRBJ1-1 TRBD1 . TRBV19 CASSPNLGTGTGYTEAFF TGTGCCAGTAGTCCTAATTTGGGAACCGGGACAGGGTACACTGAAGCTTTCTTT
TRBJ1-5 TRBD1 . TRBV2 CASSEDRVGNQPQHF TGTGCCAGCTCGGAGGACAGGGTGGGGAATCAGCCCCAGCATTTT
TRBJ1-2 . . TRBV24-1 CATSGGSSFYGYTF TGTGCCACCAGTGGGGGCTCCAGCTTCTATGGCTACACCTTC
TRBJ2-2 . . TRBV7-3 CASSPTTGRFANTGELFF TGTGCCAGCAGCCCCACGACAGGGAGGTTCGCGAACACCGGGGAGCTGTTTTTT
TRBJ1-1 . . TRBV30 CAWSRGVTEAFF TGTGCCTGGAGTAGGGGGGTCACTGAAGCTTTCTTT
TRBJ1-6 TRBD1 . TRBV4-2 CASSQEIQGNASPLHF TGTGCCAGCAGCCAAGAGATACAGGGGAATGCTTCACCCCTCCACTTT
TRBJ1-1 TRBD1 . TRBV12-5 CASGSILTGATEAFF TGTGCTAGTGGTTCTATACTAACAGGGGCCACTGAAGCTTTCTTT
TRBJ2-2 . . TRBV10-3 CAIGGLGGQAELFF TGTGCCATCGGAGGACTAGGGGGGCAAGCGGAGCTGTTTTTT
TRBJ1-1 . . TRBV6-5 CATRVGTNTEAFF TGTGCCACCAGAGTAGGGACTAACACTGAAGCTTTCTTT
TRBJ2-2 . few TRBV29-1 CSGITGNTGELFF TGCAGCGGTATTACAGGGAACACCGGGGAGCTGTTTTTT
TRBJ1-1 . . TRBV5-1 CASSPNTGNTEAFF TGCGCCAGCAGCCCAAACACAGGGAACACTGAAGCTTTCTTT
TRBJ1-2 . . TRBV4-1 CASSYLTQGSYGYTF TGCGCCAGCAGCTACCTCACCCAGGGGAGTTATGGCTACACCTTC
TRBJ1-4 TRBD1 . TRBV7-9 CASSLRTGNEKLFF TGTGCCAGCAGCTTAAGGACAGGAAATGAAAAACTGTTTTTT
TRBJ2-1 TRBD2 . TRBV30 CAWSVSRTSGREQFF TGTGCCTGGAGTGTATCCCGGACTAGCGGGAGGGAGCAGTTCTTC
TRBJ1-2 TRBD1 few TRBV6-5 CASRKQGAGGYTF TGTGCCAGCAGAAAACAGGGGGCGGGTGGCTACACCTTC
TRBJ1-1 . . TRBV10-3 CAIRGPTEAFF TGTGCCATCAGGGGGCCCACTGAAGCTTTCTTT
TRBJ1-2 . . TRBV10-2 CASSEGGLGVYGYTF TGCGCCAGCAGTGAGGGGGGCCTGGGAGTCTATGGCTACACCTTC
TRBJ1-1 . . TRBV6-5 CASSYSGSAEAFF TGTGCCAGCAGTTACTCGGGTTCCGCTGAGGCTTTCTTT
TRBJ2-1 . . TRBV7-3 CASSSTTGTPQFF TGTGCCAGCAGCTCGACTACCGGGACTCCCCAGTTCTTC
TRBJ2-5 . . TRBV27 CASIWVLPGGRETQYF TGTGCCAGCATATGGGTGCTCCCTGGAGGTAGAGAGACCCAGTACTTC
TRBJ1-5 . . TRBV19 CAASPGVLSHQPQHF TGTGCCGCAAGCCCGGGGGTGTTGAGTCATCAGCCCCAGCATTTT
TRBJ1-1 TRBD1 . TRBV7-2 CASSARRDRSSFF TGTGCCAGCAGCGCCAGACGGGACAGGAGTTCTTTCTTT
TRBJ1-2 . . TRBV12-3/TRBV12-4 CASSPLGGLGYTF TGTGCCAGCAGTCCCTTAGGGGGGCTGGGCTACACCTTC
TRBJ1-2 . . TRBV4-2 CASSQGASGALSYGYTF TGTGCCAGCAGCCAAGGGGCCTCTGGGGCACTAAGTTATGGCTACACCTTC
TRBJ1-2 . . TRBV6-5 CASRLSGGDGYTF TGTGCCAGCAGGCTATCGGGGGGCGATGGCTACACCTTC
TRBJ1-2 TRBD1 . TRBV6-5 CASSYKGAGGYTF TGTGCCAGCAGTTATAAGGGGGCGGGAGGCTACACCTTC